This T cell receptor beta chain was profiled in a study of blood T cell repertoires in COVID-19 (dated by TCRdb to 2018 to 2021). Regarding the study in general: The collaborator samples originated in the United States, Italy and Spain and spanned the acute and convalescent phases of COVID-19. Where HLA class I and class II types were available, the types were taken from metadata supplied by the sample provider, not from assay-based typing. Deeply sampled blood TCRbeta repertoires from subjects exposed to, actively infected with, or recovered from COVID-19 were included in the dataset. Samples came from the ongoing ImmuneRACE study (first 160 participants) plus 1,254 subjects from 6 global collaborators. A de-identified subject ID, COVID-19 status, age in years and sex were almost always included in the sample metadata. The material from the prospective study consisted of cDNA or gDNA derived from T cells, B-cell-depleted T cells, or PBMCs. The repertoires were released in a freely available public database intended as a resource for research on the immune response to SARS-CoV-2. Overall results and qualifications from the work: Clinical and demographic metadata were provided uncurated, with the amount varying by source and participant.

The CDR3 covers 14 residues, taking in both the cysteine and the phenylalanine. Only the CDR3 DNA stays, 42 bases, in frame from base 1. According to the germline V gene, CDR1 reads MDHEN and CDR2 reads SYDVKM. The junction shows trimming of 6 bases on V and 5 bases on J, and the gene matches do not reach 7 bases of it. Each collaborating institution followed its own protocols to collect whole blood in K2EDTA tubes. For TCRbeta analysis, collaborators shipped samples as frozen whole blood, isolated PBMCs, or DNA extracted from either of those sample types. Remarks on this clone: Its antigen is not yet known. Nothing much larger sits one base from this clone, and base qualities are not available.

TCRbeta CDR3 regions were amplified from genomic DNA using the immunoSEQ Assay, a bias-controlled multiplex PCR. Under the source paper's analysis protocol: The number of nucleated cells in each sample was estimated from the amplification of reference gene primers within the assay. To quantify the absolute abundance of each unique TCRbeta CDR3 rearrangement, sequence reads were collapsed and filtered. Productive Simpson clonality was computed per sample as the square root of Simpson's diversity index over productive rearrangements. TCRdb's version of the immuneACCESS table is confined to in-frame rearrangements and falls short of the full clone set. An unresolved V gene accounts for under half of the shortfall where checked; the remainder is of unknown origin. That table furnishes V, J and clone size, whereas the DNA furnished D and trimming. This sample holds tens of thousands of clones; around 79% were observed only once. About 30% of the sample belongs to the ten largest clones.

Sequencing input: peripheral blood. This chain is built from TRBV28 and TRBJ1-5; 7 central nucleotides agree with TRBD1. The receptor comes from a man in his sixties with active or convalescent COVID-19. Read as DNA, the sequence is TGTGCCAGCAGCCCCAGGGGGGAGGATCAGCCCCAGCATTTT. Translated, this is CASSPRGEDQPQHF. The reference TRBV28 and TRBJ1-5 proteins fill in what lies around the CDR3, so the full variable domain reads DVKVTQSSRYLVKRTGEKVFLECVQDMDHENMFWYRQDPGLGLRLIYFSYDVKMKEKGDIPEGYSVSREKKERFSLILESASTNQTSMYLCASSPRGEDQPQHFGDGTRLSIL.